The clone carrying this TCR beta chain came up a few times. The antigen is unknown. Sequenced by immunoSEQ multiplex PCR; TCRdb stores in-frame clones only, minus some. The sample has 25,000 or so clones; 78% are singletons. This sample stems from a study of CD4 T cells in relation to SARS-CoV-2 and coronaviruses. Study overall: PBMCs were cultured with antigen for nine to eleven days before TCR beta sequencing. The negative reference was HIV-1 Nef peptide pool or peptide-free culture.

The V and J ends lost 4 bases and 5 bases respectively, with 21 bases between them. This CDR3 comprises 17 residues. CDR1 is LNHDA, CDR2 SQIVND, per germline (reference sequence). The unexposed donors gave CD4+ T cells in about 2011-2018, prior to COVID-19. CD4+ T cells were isolated from the cells after less than 13 days of culture. Unexposed-donor CD4+ T cells were probed with SARS-CoV-2 S/N and four cold-coronavirus spikes, cells permitting. The sequence derives from a human donor in good health. The sample taken for sequencing was CD4+ T cells from PBMCs, cultured in vitro. J is TRBJ1-5 and V is TRBV19; the D gene is possibly TRBD1 (6 bases). Here the CDR3 DNA reads TGTGCCAGTAGTAAAACTCATTCAACAGGGTTTTATCAGCCCCAGCATTTT. Its protein is CASSKTHSTGFYQPQHF.